Shown below are 8 T cell receptor beta chains from a single sample sequenced in a study of tumor and adjacent non-tumor tissue in lung cancer. Three rounds of nested PCR, following a modified ARM-PCR protocol, produced the TCRbeta library. From the multiplex PCR reads, TCRdb called clonotypes with MiXCR, one entry per CDR3 protein. The profile covers about 48,000 distinct CDR3 sequences, with roughly two thirds appearing a single time and around 28% taken by the ten largest. RNA was extracted from bulk tissue without any cell sorting. More than 3 cm separated this lung sample from the edge of the tumor. Sequenced: distant non-tumor lung tissue. All receptors derive from a woman aged 70 to 79 with non-small cell lung cancer.

This clonotype came up many times. This rearrangement joins TRBV6-1 to TRBJ1-1; D ambiguous. CDR1 and CDR2 from the germline V gene are MNHNS and SASEGT. Trimming removed 2 bases at V and 1 base at J, with 8 bases between. CDR3 length: 14 residues. The CDR3 loop reads CASSEWGTNTEAFF. As DNA, the CDR3 is TGTGCCAGCAGTGAATGGGGAACGAACACTGAAGCTTTCTTT.

Points on this clonotype: Sequence at one end of the junction differs from germline and may be a read error. J is TRBJ1-4 and V is TRBV6-6, with a possible D match to TRBD1 (6 bases). This CDR3 has 14 residues. Germline V gives CDR1 MNHNY, CDR2 SVGAGI (reference sequence). CDR3 in DNA: TGTGCCAGCAGTTACGCCGAGGGGGACGAAAAACTGCCTTTT. Translating gives CASSYAEGDEKLPF.

This clonotype showed up just once. V usage is TRBV11-3 and J usage is TRBJ2-3; D is unresolved. The CDR3 is 17 amino acids. V was pared by 5 bases and J by 0 bases, with 18 bases between. Germline assignment: CDR1 SGHNT and CDR2 YENEEA. CDR3 in amino acids: CASSQYARKVSTDTQYF. CDR3 nucleotides: TGTGCCAGCAGCCAATACGCCAGGAAGGTGAGCACAGATACGCAGTATTTT.

This clonotype was counted at least ten times. The V and J genes are TRBV20-1 and TRBJ1-6; D gene ambiguous. With 0 bases removed from V and 5 bases from J, the gap between germline ends came to 2 bases. CDR3 size: 12 residues. CDR1 is DFQATT, CDR2 SNEGSKA, per germline (reference sequence). The CDR3 spells CSAREDNSPLHF. The CDR3 nucleotides are TGCAGTGCTAGAGAGGATAATTCACCCCTCCACTTT.

This clonotype showed up just a few times. The junction does not match germline at one end; this may be a read error. The rearrangement links TRBV11-2 to TRBJ2-2; 9 positions agree with TRBD2. The germline CDR1 and CDR2 sequences are SGHAT and FQNNGV. The CDR3 is 17 residues long. The CDR3, as DNA: TGTGCCAGCAGCCTCCCGAGCGGGAGGCGGCGGACCGGGGAGCCGTTTTTT. It encodes CASSLPSGRRRTGEPFF.

This clonotype showed up many times. This rearrangement joins TRBV25-1 to TRBJ1-1; D might be TRBD1 (6 bases). This CDR3 comprises 15 residues. CDR1 is MGHDK, CDR2 SYGVNS, per germline. V lost 5 bases, J lost 3 bases, and 16 bases lay in between. The CDR3 DNA reads as TGTGCCAGCAGTAAACCAGGGGCGGTCTACACTGAAGCTTTCTTT. Translated: CASSKPGAVYTEAFF. Full variable domain (missing parts from reference TRBV25-1 and TRBJ1-1): EADIYQTPRYLVIGTGKKITLECSQTMGHDKMYWYQQDPGMELHLIHYSYGVNSTEKGDLSSESTVSRIRTEHFPLTLESARPSHTSQYLCASSKPGAVYTEAFFGQGTRLTVV.

There are many counts of this clonotype. The gene calls are TRBV24-1 and TRBJ2-1, with 14 positions matching TRBD2. Trimming at V came to 9 bases and at J to 4 bases, leaving 1 base not matched to a gene. In germline, CDR1 is KGHDR, CDR2 SFDVKD. This CDR3 spans 14 amino acids. CDR3 DNA: TGTGCCACCGGGACTAGCGGGAGATACAATGAGCAGTTCTTC. It yields the protein CATGTSGRYNEQFF.

In regard to this clonotype: The junction departs from the called germline gene at one end, perhaps through a read error. V usage is TRBV4-1 and J usage is TRBJ2-1; 7 bases are shared with TRBD1. Per germline, CDR1 MGHRA and CDR2 YSYEKL. The CDR3 consists of 15 residues. The CDR3: CASGQNLTGYQGQFF. The CDR3 DNA sequence: TGCGCCAGCGGCCAAAATCTGACAGGGTATCAGGGGCAGTTCTTC.